These 12 T cell receptor beta chains came from one sample sequenced in a study of blood T cell repertoires in COVID-19 (dated by TCRdb to about 2020). Library preparation used the immunoSEQ multiplex PCR assay. TCRdb limited this immuneACCESS table to in-frame rearrangements with V and J called. A share of clones is missing; checked studies link under half to unresolved V genes, and the rest is unexplained. This sample gives 370,000 or so clones in total; about four fifths of them show up just once. Approximately 1% of the sample is taken by the ten largest. Sequencing was performed on peripheral blood. The receptors come from a human donor with acute or convalescent COVID-19. The donor label of this sample is uncertain.

The J gene is TRBJ1-2, the V gene TRBV24-1; D may be TRBD1 (5 bases). This CDR3 is built from 14 residues. The germline gives CDR1 KGHDR, CDR2 SFDVKD. V was pared by 2 bases and J by 3 bases, with 9 bases between. This chain's CDR3 is CATSDSGRDYGYTF. The CDR3 DNA sequence: TGTGCCACCAGTGATTCAGGGAGGGACTATGGCTACACCTTC.

The chain joins TRBV6-1 to TRBJ1-3; a weak D match, TRBD1 (6 bases). The CDR3 spans 16 residues. From germline, CDR1 is MNHNS and CDR2 SASEGT. Trimming removed 1 base at V and 5 bases at J, with 15 bases between. The CDR3 reads CASSEGPRGTRNTIYF. As DNA, the CDR3 is TGTGCCAGCAGTGAAGGGCCAAGGGGGACCAGAAACACCATATATTTT.

The CDR3 DNA is TGTGCCAGCAGTTACTCTGACAGGGATGTAGATACGCAGTATTTT. Translated: CASSYSDRDVDTQYF. The chain combines TRBV6-5 with TRBJ2-3, with 7 bases lining up with TRBD1. Unmatched junction bases numbered 5, after V lost 0 bases and J lost 5 bases. This CDR3 is built from 15 residues. The germline CDR1 and CDR2 sequences are MNHEY and SVGAGI.

This chain links TRBV18 with TRBJ2-3; 10 bases match TRBD2. The CDR3 loop spans 15 amino acids. Looked up from germline, CDR1 is KGHSH and CDR2 is LQKENI. The junction had 2 bases not matched to a gene; V was cut back by 3 bases and J by 2 bases. The CDR3 bases are TGTGCCAGCTCACCCGGGACTAGCGTCACAGATACGCAGTATTTT. Its protein is CASSPGTSVTDTQYF.

In this sample, this clone turned up a few times. The chain employs TRBV2 and TRBJ2-5, with 11 bases fitting TRBD1. CDR3 length: 14 residues. The germline gives CDR1 SNHLY, CDR2 FYNNEI. J lost 2 bases, V lost 6 bases, and 2 bases had no gene match. Written as DNA, the CDR3 is TGTGCCAGCAGCCGGGACAGGGGGCAAGAGACCCAGTACTTC. Residues: CASSRDRGQETQYF.

The chain employs TRBV2 and TRBJ2-5; D possibly corresponds to TRBD2 (6 bases). The CDR3 contains 16 residues. Germline V gene sequence: CDR1 SNHLY, CDR2 FYNNEI. V lost 3 bases, J lost 4 bases, and 18 bases lay in between. The CDR3 loop reads CASSDFARRARETQYF. The DNA for the CDR3 is TGTGCCAGCAGTGATTTTGCTCGGAGGGCGCGAGAGACCCAGTACTTC.

V gene TRBV29-1 combines with J gene TRBJ2-7; the D gene is possibly TRBD2 (6 bases). The CDR3 contains 14 residues. V was pared by 8 bases and J by 2 bases, with 19 bases between. Germline CDR1 SQVTM, CDR2 ANQGSEA. For the CDR3, the DNA is TGCAGCACCCGGTCGCTAGCGTCTCCCTACGAGCAGTACTTC. As protein: CSTRSLASPYEQYF.

The J gene is TRBJ2-5, the V gene TRBV15, with a tentative D call TRBD1 (6 bases). The germline V and J ends were trimmed by 5 bases and 5 bases, with 18 bases remaining between them. The CDR3 has 15 residues. Germline-derived CDR1 and CDR2 are LNHNV and YYDKDF (reference sequence). The CDR3 protein is CATSADRLLGETQYF. In DNA form, the CDR3 reads TGTGCCACCAGCGCGGACAGACTCTTAGGGGAGACCCAGTACTTC.

The rearrangement links TRBV5-6 to TRBJ1-1, with D perhaps matching TRBD1 (5 bases). Germline V gene data show CDR1 as SGHDT and CDR2 as YYEEEE. There are 13 residues in the CDR3. Trimming took 4 bases from V and 7 from J, leaving 14 bases between them. The CDR3 sequence is CASSGASGFEAFF. CDR3 coding DNA: TGTGCCAGCAGCGGGGCCTCAGGCTTTGAAGCTTTCTTT.

This chain connects TRBV29-1 to TRBJ2-5; D possibly corresponds to TRBD1 (5 bases). CDR3 length: 13 amino acids. In germline, CDR1 is SQVTM, CDR2 ANQGSEA. V lost 5 bases and J lost 1, with 11 bases in between. CDR3 in amino acids: CSVLDSFQETQYF. In DNA, the CDR3 is TGCAGCGTTTTAGACAGCTTCCAAGAGACCCAGTACTTC.

The chain combines TRBV2 with TRBJ1-2; TRBD1 might be the D (5 bases). Trimming took 5 bases from V and 0 from J, leaving 13 bases between them. This CDR3 comprises 15 residues. The germline V gene has CDR1 SNHLY and CDR2 FYNNEI. The CDR3 DNA follows: TGTGCCAGCAGTCCTCGACAGATAGCTAACTATGGCTACACCTTC. It encodes CASSPRQIANYGYTF.

This sequence joins TRBV4-1 and TRBJ2-5, with 12 bases that match TRBD2. J gave up 5 bases and V 0 bases, and 10 bases lay outside the gene matches. CDR3 length: 18 residues. Germline V CDR1 and CDR2: MGHRA, YSYEKL. The CDR3, as DNA: TGCGCCAGCAGCCAAGAGGGCCTAGCGGGGGGGCTCGGGGAGACCCAGTACTTC. This gives the protein CASSQEGLAGGLGETQYF.